This TCR beta chain was documented in a study of blood T cell repertoires in COVID-19. Study details: COVID-19 samples collected from the United States, Italy and Spain covered acute and convalescent phases. T cells, B-cell-depleted T cells, or PBMCs supplied cDNA or gDNA.

In the authors' methods: Reference gene primers were amplified, and this amplification served to estimate nucleated cell counts. The table came from immunoSEQ multiplex PCR; TCRdb's copy has only in-frame clones and leaves some out. V, J and clone size derive from that table, while D and trimming were established from the DNA sequence. The table shows about 140,000 clones, with 80% to 85% occurring only once. This CDR3 comprises 12 residues. Germline V lookup: CDR1 SQVTM, CDR2 ANQGSEA. Trimming pared 4 bases from V and 5 bases from J, leaving 11 bases between. This chain connects TRBV29-1 to TRBJ2-5; D gene ambiguous. The sequencing sample was made of peripheral blood. The TCR originated in a human donor in a cohort sampled during active COVID-19. The CDR3 here is CSVGGGQETQYF. The DNA of the CDR3 is TGCAGCGTTGGTGGTGGGCAGGAGACCCAGTACTTC.